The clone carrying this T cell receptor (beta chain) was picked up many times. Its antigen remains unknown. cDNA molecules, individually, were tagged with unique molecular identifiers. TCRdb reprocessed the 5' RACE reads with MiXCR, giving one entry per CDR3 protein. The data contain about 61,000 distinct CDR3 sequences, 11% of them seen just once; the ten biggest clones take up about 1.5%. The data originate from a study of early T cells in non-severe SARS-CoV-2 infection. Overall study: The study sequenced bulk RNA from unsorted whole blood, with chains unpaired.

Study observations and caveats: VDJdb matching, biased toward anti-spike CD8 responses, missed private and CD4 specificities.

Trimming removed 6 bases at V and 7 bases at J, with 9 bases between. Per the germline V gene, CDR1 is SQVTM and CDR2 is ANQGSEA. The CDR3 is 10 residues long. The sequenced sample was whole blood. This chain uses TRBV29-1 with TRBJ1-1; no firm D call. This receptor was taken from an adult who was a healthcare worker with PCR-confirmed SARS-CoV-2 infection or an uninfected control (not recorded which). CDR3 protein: CSVSTVEAFF. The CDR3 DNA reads TGCAGCGTCAGTACAGTTGAAGCTTTCTTT.